The clone carrying this T cell receptor (beta chain) was observed a handful of times. The CDR3 loop spans 14 amino acids. With 6 bases clipped from V and 9 bases from J, the junction kept 12 bases outside the gene matches. Germline V gene lookup returns CDR1 LNHDA and CDR2 SQIVND (reference sequence). Which cohort a participant joined came from the clinical history participants gave. The sample belongs to a study of blood T cell repertoires in COVID-19. Original methodology: Estimated nucleated cell counts came from reference gene primer amplification. The repertoire was sequenced with immunoSEQ multiplex PCR; TCRdb's copy has only in-frame clones and lacks some. V, J and clone size derive from that table, while D and trimming were established from the DNA sequence. The sample includes roughly 290,000 clones, around nine tenths seen only once; the top ten take less than 2%.

The sequenced sample was PBMCs or T cells enriched from blood (not recorded which). The source of this sequence is a woman in her thirties or forties who had recovered from COVID-19. The gene calls are TRBV19 and TRBJ1-1; 8 bases fit TRBD1. CDR3 residues: CASSTTGERLKAFF. The CDR3 region has the DNA TGTGCCAGTAGCACGACAGGGGAGAGGCTGAAAGCTTTCTTT.